This T cell receptor (beta chain) emerged from a study of CD8 T cells in Susac syndrome. Random hexamers were used to reverse transcribe an amount of about 0.5 to 1 ug RNA. Multiplex immunoSEQ PCR targeted 54 Vbeta and 13 Jbeta TCR beta segments. MiXCR was run by TCRdb on the immunoSEQ multiplex PCR reads, yielding one entry per CDR3 protein. The table has some 52,000 distinct CDR3 sequences, about 92% seen once. Trimming shortened V by 1 base and J by 6 bases, and 7 bases separated the two germline ends. The germline V gene has CDR1 SGHRS and CDR2 YFSETQ. The length of the CDR3 is 12 residues. The V and J genes are TRBV5-1 and TRBJ1-2; possible D gene TRBD1, 6 bases. This receptor was identified in a human donor with multiple sclerosis. The sequenced sample was CD8+ T cells from PBMCs. The CDR3: CASSLRGDGYTF. The CDR3 DNA reads as TGCGCCAGCAGCTTGAGGGGGGATGGCTACACCTTC.